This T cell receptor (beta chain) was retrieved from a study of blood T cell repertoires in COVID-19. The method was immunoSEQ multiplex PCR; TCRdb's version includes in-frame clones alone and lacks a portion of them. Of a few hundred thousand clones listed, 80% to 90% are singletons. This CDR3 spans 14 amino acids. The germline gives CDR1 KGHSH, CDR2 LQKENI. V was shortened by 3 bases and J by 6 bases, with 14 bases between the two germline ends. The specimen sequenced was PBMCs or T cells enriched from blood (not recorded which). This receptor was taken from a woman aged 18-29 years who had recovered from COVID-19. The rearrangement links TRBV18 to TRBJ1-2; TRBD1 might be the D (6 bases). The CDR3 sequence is CASSPDPGVDGYTF. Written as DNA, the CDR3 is TGTGCCAGCTCACCGGATCCAGGGGTGGATGGCTACACCTTC.